Below, 4 T cell receptor beta chains from the same sample are listed, as sequenced in a study of cytomegalovirus exposure and HLA in healthy donors. Some clones are missing from TCRdb's copy, which holds only in-frame ones; the method was immunoSEQ multiplex PCR. The sample carries 200,000 to 250,000 clones, roughly 83% recorded once. The sequenced sample consisted of PBMCs. These TCRs come from a woman aged 25 to 39 in good health and CMV-seropositive.

V usage is TRBV11-3 and J usage is TRBJ2-5, with 7 bases matching TRBD2. The germline V gene encodes CDR1 SGHNT and CDR2 YENEEA. V gave up 3 bases and J gave up 4 bases; unmatched junction bases: 8. The CDR3 totals 15 residues. The CDR3 loop reads CASSFGGSFLETQYF. The CDR3 bases are TGTGCCAGCAGCTTTGGCGGGAGCTTCTTAGAGACCCAGTACTTC.

The V call is TRBV4-1, the J call TRBJ1-2, with a tentative D call TRBD1 (5 bases). This CDR3 has 16 residues. Germline V gene lookup returns CDR1 MGHRA and CDR2 YSYEKL. V dropped 0 bases and J dropped 1 base, with 12 bases sitting between them. CDR3 sequence (DNA): TGCGCCAGCAGCCAAGATTCCAGCCAGGGTAACTATGGCTACACCTTC. Its protein is CASSQDSSQGNYGYTF.

V and J are TRBV4-1 and TRBJ1-2; TRBD1 is a possible D gene (5 bases). This CDR3 region has 14 residues. The V gene lost 2 bases and the J gene lost 4 bases, with 11 bases spanning the gap. Looked up from germline, CDR1 is MGHRA and CDR2 is YSYEKL. The CDR3 nucleotides read TGCGCCAGCAGCCAACTACCGGGACGCTATGGCTACACCTTC. Amino acid sequence: CASSQLPGRYGYTF.

The V gene is TRBV19, the J gene TRBJ2-7; 11 bases align to TRBD2. Germline V gene lookup returns CDR1 LNHDA and CDR2 SQIVND (reference sequence). The V gene end was trimmed by 3 bases and the J gene end by 3 bases; junction bases not matched to a gene: 7. CDR3 length: 16 residues. CDR3 DNA sequence: TGTGCCAGTAGTATTTTCGGGACTAGCGGCAACTACGAGCAGTACTTC. Amino acids: CASSIFGTSGNYEQYF.